These T cell receptor beta chains were read from a single sample in a study of shared clonotypes between healthy human individuals. Libraries were prepared by immunoSEQ multiplex PCR; TCRdb keeps only in-frame clonotypes and omits some of them. The repertoire includes hundreds of thousands of clones, roughly 92% of them detected once, and about 25% sits in the top ten. The sample taken for sequencing was naive CD8+ T cells sorted from blood. These receptors all come from a young man in good health. CDR3s include the opening cysteine and the closing phenylalanine or tryptophan. D genes are given only for firm matches. Size values are once, few and many counts, or a class for expanded clones, and some rows have none.

TRBV7-2	TRBJ2-2	-	-	TGTGCCAGCAGCCAGGGAAGGGCCCGGACCGGGGAGCTGTTTTTT	CASSQGRARTGELFF
TRBV7-6	TRBJ2-2	-	-	TGTGCCAGCAGCTTAATCAACACCGGGGAGCTGTTTTTT	CASSLINTGELFF
TRBV19	TRBJ2-7	-	-	TGTGCCAGTGGCAGGCCCCAGAAGGGGGGCGAGCAGTACTTC	CASGRPQKGGEQYF
TRBV27	TRBJ1-5	-	-	TGTGCCAGCAGTTTATCGGCAGGGGAATATCAGCCCCAGCATTTT	CASSLSAGEYQPQHF
TRBV7-4	TRBJ2-4	-	-	TGTGCCGTCGTAGTGGTAGGAAACATTCAGTACTTC	CAVVVVGNIQYF
TRBV29-1	TRBJ1-2	-	-	TGCAGCGTAGAGGAACAGGGTCTCTATGGCTACACCTTC	CSVEEQGLYGYTF
TRBV27	TRBJ2-7	-	TRBD2	TGTGCCAGCAGTTTATGGGGGGGAACCTACGAGCAGTACTTC	CASSLWGGTYEQYF
TRBV9	TRBJ2-1	once	TRBD2	TGTGCCAGCAGCGTAGAGGGACTAGTGTTGTACAATGAGCAGTTCTTC	CASSVEGLVLYNEQFF
TRBV27	TRBJ2-3	-	TRBD2	TGTGCCAGCAGTTTACTCCGGGGGGGGGCGCGCACAGATACGCAGTATTTT	CASSLLRGGARTDTQYF
TRBV7-9	TRBJ2-1	-	-	TGTGCCAGCAGACGACTGATTTCTGAGCAGTTCTTC	CASRRLISEQFF
TRBV5-1	TRBJ2-7	-	-	TGCGCCAGCAGCTTGGCCGGATTACAGAGCTACGAGCAGTACTTC	CASSLAGLQSYEQYF
TRBV18	TRBJ2-7	-	TRBD1	TGTGCCAGCTCACCACGGGACAGACAGACCTTCGAGCAGTACTTC	CASSPRDRQTFEQYF
TRBV5-5	TRBJ2-3	-	-	TGTGCCAGCAGTTACGTGCCCGATACGCAGTATTTT	CASSYVPDTQYF
TRBV7-9	TRBJ2-2	-	TRBD2	TGTGCCAGCAGCTCGGGACTAGCGGGATTCACCGGGGAGCTGTTTTTT	CASSSGLAGFTGELFF
TRBV6-5	TRBJ2-1	-	TRBD2	TGTGCCAGCAGTTTAGCGGGAGGGGACTACAATGAGCAGTTCTTC	CASSLAGGDYNEQFF
TRBV9	TRBJ2-7	-	TRBD2	TGTGCCAGCAGCGGAGCGGGGGGAGGCCCCTACGAGCAGTACTTC	CASSGAGGGPYEQYF
TRBV25-1	TRBJ2-1	-	-	TGTGCCAGCAGGGAAGGGGTTTTCAATGAGCAGTTCTTC	CASREGVFNEQFF
TRBV11-3	TRBJ2-1	-	TRBD2	TGTGCCAGCAGCTTAGGAGGGGCTAGCGGGAGCCCCTCCTACAATGAGCAGTTCTTC	CASSLGGASGSPSYNEQFF
TRBV28	TRBJ2-7	-	TRBD2	TGTGCCAGCAGTTCTGTGGGGGTGACTAGCGGGGTTTCCTACGAGCAGTACTTC	CASSSVGVTSGVSYEQYF
TRBV2	TRBJ2-1	-	TRBD2	TGTGCCAGCAGCCGGACTAGCGGGAGTATTTACAATGAGCAGTTCTTC	CASSRTSGSIYNEQFF
TRBV7-9	TRBJ1-1	-	-	TGTGCCAGCAGCTTACAAACTGAAGCTTTCTTT	CASSLQTEAFF
TRBV5-4	TRBJ2-1	few	TRBD1	TGTGCCAGCAGACGGGACAGGGGGGCTTACAATGAGCAGTTCTTC	CASRRDRGAYNEQFF
TRBV19	TRBJ2-1	-	TRBD1	TGTGCCAGTAGTATCTGGGCGGCGACAGGGTCTATGGATGAGCAGTTCTTC	CASSIWAATGSMDEQFF
TRBV29-1	TRBJ2-7	-	-	TGCAGCGTGGAAAAACAGGGAGGGCAGTACTTC	CSVEKQGGQYF
TRBV7-9	TRBJ1-5	few	TRBD1	TGTGCCAGCAGCTCATTGACAGGGGAGCGCAATCAGCCCCAGCATTTT	CASSSLTGERNQPQHF
TRBV28	TRBJ2-7	-	TRBD1	TGTGCCAGCAACCAGGACAGGGCCGAGCAGTACTTC	CASNQDRAEQYF
TRBV5-1	TRBJ2-1	-	TRBD2	TGCGCCAGCAGCTTGGCGGCGGGAGGGCCGAACGAGCAGTTCTTC	CASSLAAGGPNEQFF
TRBV27	TRBJ1-1	-	TRBD1	TGTGCCAGCAGTTTATCTGCAGGGGGGAACACTGAAGCTTTCTTT	CASSLSAGGNTEAFF
TRBV11-2	TRBJ2-7	-	-	TGTGCCAGCAGCCCTTATTCCTACGAGCAGTACTTC	CASSPYSYEQYF
TRBV15	TRBJ2-1	-	-	TGTGCCACCAGCAGAGTGAGGCTCGGCTACAATGAGCAGTTCTTC	CATSRVRLGYNEQFF
TRBV10-1	TRBJ2-3	-	TRBD2	TGCGCCAGCAGCCTAGCGGGTCTTGTAGATACGCAGTATTTT	CASSLAGLVDTQYF
TRBV4-1	TRBJ2-7	few	-	TGCGCCAGCAGCCAAGTCGGCGGGGAAACCTACGAGCAGTACTTC	CASSQVGGETYEQYF
TRBV5-1	TRBJ2-3	-	TRBD2	TGCGCCAGCAGCCCTCTAGCGGGGGGCTCCACAGATACGCAGTATTTT	CASSPLAGGSTDTQYF